The 21 T cell receptor beta chains below come from one sample, sequenced in a study of cytomegalovirus exposure and HLA in healthy donors. The PCR used 60 Vbeta and 13 Jbeta primers. The method was immunoSEQ multiplex PCR; TCRdb's version includes in-frame clones alone and lacks a portion of them. The data show 80,000 to 95,000 clones, 63% seen once. The sequenced sample consisted of PBMCs. Every receptor here comes from a woman aged 30 to 39 in good health and CMV-seronegative.

This sequence joins TRBV6-5 and TRBJ2-3; TRBD1 is a possible D gene (6 bases). Trimming cost V 5 bases and J 2 bases, with 11 bases left between them. The CDR3 is made up of 14 amino acids. Germline V gives CDR1 MNHEY, CDR2 SVGAGI. In DNA, the CDR3 is TGTGCCAGCAGTGTCGGACAGTCCACAGATACGCAGTATTTT. Encoded protein: CASSVGQSTDTQYF.

This clone was seen more than once but under ten times. The chain recombines TRBV29-1 with TRBJ2-3, with D possibly being TRBD2 (5 bases). This CDR3 region has 13 residues. Germline values: CDR1 SQVTM, CDR2 ANQGSEA. Trimming removed 1 base at V and 7 bases at J, with 12 bases between. CDR3 region: CSVEAGRMNTQYF. CDR3 DNA: TGCAGCGTTGAAGCGGGGAGAATGAATACGCAGTATTTT.

The chain links TRBV2 to TRBJ1-1; 9 nucleotides agree with TRBD1. Germline V lookup: CDR1 SNHLY, CDR2 FYNNEI. The ends lost 6 bases at V and 5 bases at J; junction bases unmatched: 13. This CDR3 has 16 amino acids. The CDR3 spells CASREGQGRSKTEAFF. In DNA, the CDR3 is TGTGCCAGCAGAGAGGGACAGGGACGGAGTAAAACTGAAGCTTTCTTT.

The J gene is TRBJ2-7, the V gene TRBV27; TRBD2 is a possible D gene (6 bases). Per germline, CDR1 MNHEY and CDR2 SMNVEV (reference sequence). Deletions cut 5 bases from V and 4 bases from J, with 15 bases between. The CDR3 is 14 residues long. CDR3 bases: TGTGCCAGCAGTCCTTCTGCGGGAACTTACGAGCAGTACTTC. The encoded protein is CASSPSAGTYEQYF.

The rearrangement uses TRBV5-1 and TRBJ2-5, with 12 nucleotides matching TRBD2. Trimming took 4 bases from V and 4 from J; bases not matched to a gene: 2. The CDR3 is 14 amino acids. Germline V gene data show CDR1 as SGHRS and CDR2 as YFSETQ. CDR3 nucleotides: TGCGCCAGCAGCGAACTAGCGGGGGGAGAGACCCAGTACTTC. As protein: CASSELAGGETQYF.

This clone was observed a handful of times. V and J are TRBV7-2 and TRBJ2-3, with TRBD2 matching over 11 bases. This CDR3 contains 16 residues. V shed 0 bases and J 8 bases; nucleotides not matched to a gene: 7. CDR1 and CDR2 from the germline V gene are SGHTA and FQGNSA. CDR3 amino acids: CASSLASGRARVTQYF. For the CDR3, the DNA is TGTGCCAGCAGCTTAGCTAGCGGGAGGGCCCGAGTTACGCAGTATTTT.

The chain has TRBV14 and TRBJ1-4; D is perhaps TRBD1 (5 bases). The CDR3 totals 14 residues. V lost 8 bases, J lost 8 bases, and 18 bases lay in between. The V gene's germline CDR1 is SGHDN and CDR2 FVKESK. The DNA of the CDR3 is TGTGCCAGCGGTAAATGGGGCCAGGGAGAAAAACTGTTTTTT. Protein: CASGKWGQGEKLFF.

The rearrangement links TRBV7-2 to TRBJ2-3; D remains unclear. CDR3 length equals 14 residues. Deletions cut 7 bases from V and 1 base from J, with 12 bases between. Germline V lookup: CDR1 SGHTA, CDR2 FQGNSA. CDR3 DNA: TGTGCCAGCACCCCGCCGGGTGGCACAGATACGCAGTATTTT. Translated: CASTPPGGTDTQYF.

The chain is built from TRBV7-9 and TRBJ2-7, with 12 bases aligning to TRBD2. The germline V gene has CDR1 SEHNR and CDR2 FQNEAQ (reference sequence). V lost 4 bases, J lost 5 bases, and 6 bases stayed unmatched. This CDR3 is 15 amino acids long. The CDR3 nucleotides read TGTGCCAGCAGCTCCGAGACTAGCGGGAGCCACGAGCAGTACTTC. Its translation is CASSSETSGSHEQYF. Drawing the rest from reference TRBV7-9 and TRBJ2-7, the complete variable domain is DTGVSQNPRHKITKRGQNVTFRCDPISEHNRLYWYRQTLGQGPEFLTYFQNEAQLEKSRLLSDRFSAERPKGSFSTLEIQRTEQGDSAMYLCASSSETSGSHEQYFGPGTRLTVT.

This clone was seen a handful of times. The chain joins TRBV5-1 to TRBJ1-1; the match to TRBD1 covers 9 bases. Germline V gene data show CDR1 as SGHRS and CDR2 as YFSETQ. The CDR3 covers 13 residues. V trimming: 4 bases; J trimming: 11 bases; junction bases outside the gene matches: 9. The CDR3 nucleotides are TGCGCCAGCAGCCTGGACAGGGGCTTTGGGGCTTTCTTT. This sequence encodes CASSLDRGFGAFF.

The V gene is TRBV5-5, the J gene TRBJ1-2; D is perhaps TRBD1 (6 bases). V lost 1 base, J lost 2 bases, and 12 bases lay in between. Per the germline V gene, CDR1 is SGHKS and CDR2 is YYEKEE (reference sequence). The CDR3 sequence is 15 residues long. The CDR3 spells CASSLWAGDNYGYTF. CDR3 DNA sequence: TGTGCCAGCAGCTTGTGGGCAGGGGACAACTATGGCTACACCTTC.

The rearrangement joins TRBV14 to TRBJ2-5; 9 positions agree with TRBD1. Gene TRBJ2-7 matches the end of the DNA better, so the J call may be wrong. The germline CDR1 and CDR2 sequences are SGHDN and FVKESK. The CDR3 is 14 residues long. This CDR3 is CASSRFRQGGEQYF. In DNA, the CDR3 is TGTGCCAGCAGCCGCTTCAGACAGGGGGGCGAGCAGTACTTC.

The genes are TRBV9 and TRBJ2-3; 16 bases are a match to TRBD2. The CDR3 is 19 residues long. Trimming at V came to 3 bases and at J to 3 bases, leaving 10 bases not matched to a gene. Germline lookup yields CDR1 SGDLS and CDR2 YYNGEE. The CDR3 is CASSGNPGTSGRVTDTQYF. The CDR3 region has the DNA TGTGCCAGCAGCGGTAATCCTGGGACTAGCGGGAGGGTTACAGATACGCAGTATTTT.

The V and J genes are TRBV6-5 and TRBJ2-1, with a tentative D call TRBD2 (5 bases). The V and J ends lost 5 bases and 11 bases respectively, with 10 bases between them. CDR3 length: 11 amino acids. The germline V gene encodes CDR1 MNHEY and CDR2 SVGAGI. The chain's CDR3 is CASSSREKQFF. Here the CDR3 DNA reads TGTGCCAGCAGTAGCCGGGAAAAGCAGTTCTTC.

The chain is built from TRBV19 and TRBJ1-5, with D tentatively TRBD1 (5 bases). The length of the CDR3 is 13 residues. Germline CDR1 and CDR2: LNHDA and SQIVND (reference sequence). V was cut by 6 bases and J by 7 bases, with 13 bases left in between. CDR3 sequence: CASRDSQNQPQHF. The CDR3 DNA sequence: TGTGCCAGTAGAGACAGCCAAAACCAGCCCCAGCATTTT.

A note on this clone: At one end the junction does not follow the germline gene, possibly because of a read error. The J gene is TRBJ2-5, the V gene TRBV25-1; no reliable D call. The DNA end favors TRBJ2-7, so the J call may be wrong. This CDR3 comprises 11 residues. Germline V gene data show CDR1 as MGHDK and CDR2 as SYGVNS. Here the CDR3 DNA reads TGTGCCAGCAGTAAATACTACGAGCAGTACTTC. Protein: CASSKYYEQYF.

This clone has a handful of counts. J is TRBJ2-1 and V is TRBV6-6; 10 nucleotides match TRBD2. V lost 5 bases and J lost 8; bases outside the gene matches: 9. The CDR3 contains 15 residues. CDR1 is MNHNY, CDR2 SVGAGI, per germline (reference sequence). The CDR3: CASSVLAGAAYEQFF. The CDR3 DNA sequence: TGTGCCAGCAGTGTCCTAGCGGGAGCGGCGTATGAGCAGTTCTTC.

The chain couples TRBV5-3 to TRBJ2-3; 7 positions agree with TRBD2. TRBV5-3 qualifies as an ORF whose function is uncertain. The CDR3 extends over 15 amino acids. V shed 0 bases, J shed 1 base, and the junction held 2 bases outside the gene matches. CDR3 loop: CARSLVAGGTDTQYF. DNA for the CDR3: TGTGCCAGAAGCTTGGTTGCGGGAGGCACAGATACGCAGTATTTT.

The V and J genes are TRBV5-4 and TRBJ1-1, with D possibly TRBD1 on 6 matching bases. The V gene's germline CDR1 is SGHNT and CDR2 YYREEE (reference sequence). CDR3 length: 13 residues. Trimming pared 2 bases from V and 5 bases from J, leaving 10 bases between. Here the CDR3 DNA reads TGTGCCAGCAGCTTTAACAGGGATACTGAAGCTTTCTTT. Its translation: CASSFNRDTEAFF.

The chain joins TRBV5-5 to TRBJ1-5, with D perhaps TRBD1 (6 bases). Germline CDR1 and CDR2: SGHKS and YYEKEE (reference sequence). The CDR3 length is 16 residues. Trimming removed 4 bases from V and 4 bases from J, with 18 bases in between. CDR3 in DNA: TGTGCCAGCAGCACGGGGGGGGGCGCGGGAAATCAGCCCCAGCATTTT. Translated, it gives CASSTGGGAGNQPQHF.

DNA for the CDR3: TGTGCCAGTAGTACCAGACAGGGCAGTAGAAACACTGAAGCTTTCTTT. Its protein is CASSTRQGSRNTEAFF. The chain links TRBV19 to TRBJ1-1; 7 bases are a match to TRBD1. Germline-derived CDR1 and CDR2 are LNHDA and SQIVND (reference sequence). The V segment lost 4 bases and the J segment 2 bases; nucleotides outside the gene matches: 10. The CDR3 is 16 amino acids.